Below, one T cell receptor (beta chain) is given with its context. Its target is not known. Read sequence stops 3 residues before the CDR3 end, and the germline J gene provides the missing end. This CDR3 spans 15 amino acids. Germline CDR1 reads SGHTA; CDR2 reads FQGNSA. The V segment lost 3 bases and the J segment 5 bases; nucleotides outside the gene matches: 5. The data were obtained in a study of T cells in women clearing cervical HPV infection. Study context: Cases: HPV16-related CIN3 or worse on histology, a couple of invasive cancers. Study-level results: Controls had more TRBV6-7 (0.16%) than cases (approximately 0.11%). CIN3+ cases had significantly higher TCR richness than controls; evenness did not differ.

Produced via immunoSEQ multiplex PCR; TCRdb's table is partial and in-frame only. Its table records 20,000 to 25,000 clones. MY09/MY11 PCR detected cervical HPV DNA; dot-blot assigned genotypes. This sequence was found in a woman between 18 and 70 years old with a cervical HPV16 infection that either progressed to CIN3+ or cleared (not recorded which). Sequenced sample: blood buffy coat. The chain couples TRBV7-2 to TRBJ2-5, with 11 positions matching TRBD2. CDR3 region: CASSFSGGAGETQYF. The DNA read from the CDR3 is TGTGCCAGCAGCTTTAGCGGGGGGGCCGGGGAGACC.